What follows are 24 T cell receptor beta chains derived from one specimen sequenced in a study of cytomegalovirus exposure and HLA in healthy donors. Researchers ran the PCR with 60 Vbeta and 13 Jbeta primers. Method: immunoSEQ multiplex PCR; TCRdb's copy keeps in-frame clones and lacks some. This sample yields about 150,000 clones, of which roughly 70% are seen a single time; about 10% belongs to the top ten. The sequenced sample was PBMCs. The receptors were gathered from a man aged 25-40 years in good health and CMV-seropositive.

The V gene is TRBV7-8, the J gene TRBJ2-2; weak D call: TRBD1 (6 bases). Between the trimmed V and J ends, which lost 5 bases and 0 bases, there was a span of 13 bases. Looked up from germline, CDR1 is SGHVS and CDR2 is FQNEAQ. This CDR3 spans 16 amino acids. In DNA, the CDR3 is TGTGCCAGCAGCCAACGAGACAGGCCGAACACCGGGGAGCTGTTTTTT. It translates to CASSQRDRPNTGELFF.

This chain connects TRBV6-1 to TRBJ2-3, with TRBD2 matching over 12 bases. Looked up from germline, CDR1 is MNHNS and CDR2 is SASEGT. This CDR3 comprises 15 residues. V trimming: 3 bases; J trimming: 6 bases; junction bases outside the gene matches: 4. The CDR3 loop is CASSELTSGSDTQYF. DNA for the CDR3: TGTGCCAGCAGTGAGCTGACTAGCGGGAGTGATACGCAGTATTTT.

This chain uses TRBV9 with TRBJ1-5, with unresolved D. The CDR3 has 19 residues. From germline, CDR1 is SGDLS and CDR2 YYNGEE. The V and J ends lost 6 bases and 0 bases respectively, with 25 bases between them. The CDR3 region is CASTRESSRSTYSNQPQHF. CDR3 in DNA: TGTGCCAGCACGAGGGAGAGTTCAAGAAGTACTTATAGCAATCAGCCCCAGCATTTT.

This clone was observed a handful of times. The genes are TRBV28 and TRBJ1-4; 8 bases fit TRBD1. Germline-derived CDR1 and CDR2 are MDHEN and SYDVKM. V trimming: 5 bases; J trimming: 4 bases; junction bases outside the gene matches: 6. This CDR3 has 15 residues. The CDR3 sequence: CASSDRGELNEKLFF. The CDR3, as DNA: TGTGCCAGCAGTGACAGGGGCGAGCTTAATGAAAAACTGTTTTTT.

This clone was picked up a small number of times. The chain has TRBV28 and TRBJ2-1, with 9 bases matching TRBD2. CDR1 is MDHEN and CDR2 is SYDVKM in the germline V gene. This CDR3 contains 15 residues. The V and J ends lost 6 bases and 5 bases, in that order; junction bases with no gene match: 8. CDR3: CASSRRASGDNEQFF. The CDR3 nucleotides are TGTGCCAGCAGCCGGAGGGCTAGCGGGGACAATGAGCAGTTCTTC.

The CDR3 bases are TGTGCCAGCAGCTTGGGTCCAGGGGGTGAGTACGAGCAGTACTTC. This codes for CASSLGPGGEYEQYF. The rearrangement uses TRBV5-4 and TRBJ2-7; 7 positions match TRBD1. This CDR3 has 15 amino acids. Trimming at V came to 0 bases and at J to 4 bases, leaving 7 bases not matched to a gene. The V gene's germline CDR1 is SGHNT and CDR2 YYREEE (reference sequence). Full variable domain (remainder filled in from reference TRBV5-4 and TRBJ2-7): ETGVTQSPTHLIKTRGQQVTLRCSSQSGHNTVSWYQQALGQGPQFIFQYYREEENGRGNFPPRFSGLQFPNYSSELNVNALELDDSALYLCASSLGPGGEYEQYFGPGTRLTVT.

The chain is built from TRBV7-9 and TRBJ2-5; no reliable D call. The CDR3 spans 17 residues. The germline V gene has CDR1 SEHNR and CDR2 FQNEAQ (reference sequence). Trimming took off 0 bases at V and 4 bases at J, with 18 bases between the two ends. The CDR3 loop is CASSLAPPRPHGETQYF. The CDR3 DNA sequence: TGTGCCAGCAGCTTAGCCCCCCCGCGCCCTCACGGAGAGACCCAGTACTTC.

The genes are TRBV19 and TRBJ2-1; 11 positions match TRBD2. CDR3 length: 17 residues. The germline gives CDR1 LNHDA, CDR2 SQIVND (reference sequence). V trimming: 6 bases; J trimming: 2 bases; junction bases outside the gene matches: 9. The CDR3 DNA follows: TGTGCCAGTAGCTTAGGAACTAGCGGGAGTCCCTACAATGAGCAGTTCTTC. As protein: CASSLGTSGSPYNEQFF.

The genes are TRBV7-9 and TRBJ1-2; 7 nucleotides agree with TRBD1. J gave up 8 bases and V 4 bases, and 10 bases lay outside the gene matches. Germline CDR1 and CDR2: SEHNR and FQNEAQ (reference sequence). The CDR3 loop spans 14 amino acids. The CDR3 loop is CASSSSGTVWGYTF. The CDR3 DNA sequence: TGTGCCAGCAGCTCGTCCGGGACAGTGTGGGGCTACACCTTC.

V gene TRBV5-1 combines with J gene TRBJ2-7, with TRBD1 matching 10 bases. The ends lost 4 bases at V and 6 bases at J; junction bases unmatched: 7. This CDR3 is built from 14 residues. Germline CDR1 SGHRS, CDR2 YFSETQ. CDR3 protein: CASSHRQGAGEQYF. DNA for the CDR3: TGCGCCAGCAGCCATAGACAGGGGGCCGGCGAGCAGTACTTC. The complete variable domain, with remaining parts taken from reference TRBV5-1 and TRBJ2-7, reads KAGVTQTPRYLIKTRGQQVTLSCSPISGHRSVSWYQQTPGQGLQFLFEYFSETQRNKGNFPGRFSGRQFSNSRSEMNVSTLELGDSALYLCASSHRQGAGEQYFGPGTRLTVT.

This clone occurred a few times. V is TRBV19 and J is TRBJ2-1; D remains ambiguous. The CDR3 has 13 amino acids. The V and J ends lost 1 base and 9 bases respectively, with 10 bases between them. Germline V CDR1 and CDR2: LNHDA, SQIVND (reference sequence). CDR3 amino acids: CASSIVSQSEQFF. As DNA, the CDR3 is TGTGCCAGTAGTATAGTGAGCCAAAGTGAGCAGTTCTTC.

This chain connects TRBV5-1 to TRBJ2-5, with TRBD1 matching 8 bases. The end of the DNA is better explained by TRBJ2-7, so the J call may be wrong. Germline CDR1 and CDR2: SGHRS and YFSETQ. The CDR3 has 15 amino acids. The CDR3 DNA is TGCGCCAGCAGCTTGGGGACAGGGCCTGAATACGAGCAGTACTTC. Residues: CASSLGTGPEYEQYF.

This chain uses TRBV21-1 with TRBJ2-7; whether TRBD1, the table's D call, matches the DNA was not checked. TRBV21-1 is given as a pseudogene. The CDR3 contains 18 residues. The CDR3 bases are TGTGCCAGCAGCAAAGGTTCTCAGCCAGGCCCCCTTACCAACGAGCAGTACTTC. Translated, it gives CASSKGSQPGPLTNEQYF.

Only a few counts were recorded for this clone. The rearrangement links TRBV19 to TRBJ2-3, with D possibly matching TRBD1 (6 bases). The CDR3 sequence is 19 residues long. The V end was cut by 3 bases, the J end by 8 bases, with 30 bases between. CDR1 LNHDA and CDR2 SQIVND come from the germline V gene (reference sequence). CDR3 protein: CASSIKASGAPLGFGTQYF. The CDR3 DNA reads TGTGCCAGTAGTATCAAGGCCTCAGGGGCCCCGTTGGGTTTTGGTACGCAGTATTTT.

V and J are TRBV19 and TRBJ2-7; 8 positions match TRBD1. This CDR3 comprises 20 residues. CDR1 LNHDA and CDR2 SQIVND come from the germline V gene (reference sequence). V shed 0 bases and J 4 bases; nucleotides not matched to a gene: 20. CDR3 amino acids: CASSIDPARGRTLMAYEQYF. CDR3 coding DNA: TGTGCCAGTAGTATAGACCCCGCCAGGGGGCGAACCCTTATGGCGTACGAGCAGTACTTC.

The chain combines TRBV9 with TRBJ2-5; a weak D match, TRBD2 (5 bases). Looked up from germline, CDR1 is SGDLS and CDR2 is YYNGEE. The CDR3 runs to 14 residues. Trimming shortened V by 4 bases and J by 5 bases, and 15 bases separated the two germline ends. CDR3 nucleotides: TGTGCCAGCAGCCCCCGGGAAGCTAGGGAGACCCAGTACTTC. Encoded protein: CASSPREARETQYF.

The rearrangement joins TRBV5-1 to TRBJ1-5, with D perhaps matching TRBD1 (5 bases). CDR3 size: 14 residues. V was shortened by 2 bases and J by 10 bases, with 16 bases between the two germline ends. Germline V gene data show CDR1 as SGHRS and CDR2 as YFSETQ. The CDR3 DNA follows: TGCGCCAGCAGCTTTACGACAGACCCAGGCCCCCAGCATTTT. Translation: CASSFTTDPGPQHF.

The chain recombines TRBV9 with TRBJ2-1, with 8 bases that match TRBD2. The CDR3 is made up of 15 amino acids. The V gene end was trimmed by 4 bases and the J gene end by 6 bases; junction bases not matched to a gene: 9. Germline CDR1 SGDLS, CDR2 YYNGEE. The DNA for the CDR3 is TGTGCCAGCAGCCCCAGACCGGGACTAGGCAATGAGCAGTTCTTC. Encoded protein: CASSPRPGLGNEQFF.

This chain joins TRBV5-1 and TRBJ2-5, with TRBD2 identical over 9 bases. Germline V gives CDR1 SGHRS, CDR2 YFSETQ. This CDR3 has 13 amino acids. The V gene end was trimmed by 7 bases and the J gene end by 5 bases; junction bases not matched to a gene: 6. CDR3 region: CASSSGMRETQYF. CDR3 DNA: TGCGCCAGCTCTAGCGGGATGAGGGAGACCCAGTACTTC.

This sequence joins TRBV30 and TRBJ1-5, with D possibly TRBD1 on 6 matching bases. Germline-derived CDR1 and CDR2 are GTSNPN and SVGIG (reference sequence). Deletions cut 2 bases from V and 7 bases from J, with 18 bases between. The CDR3 sequence is 15 residues long. In nucleotides, the CDR3 is TGTGCCTGGAGTAGCCGGGGGGGCTCGGGGCAGCCCCAGCATTTT. Its protein product is CAWSSRGGSGQPQHF.

The J gene is TRBJ1-2, the V gene TRBV5-1, with D possibly TRBD1 on 5 matching bases. The CDR3 spans 14 residues. V was shortened by 2 bases and J by 3 bases, with 11 bases between the two germline ends. The germline V gene has CDR1 SGHRS and CDR2 YFSETQ. The CDR3 DNA follows: TGCGCCAGCAGCTTATCGGGGGAAGACTATGGCTACACCTTC. It is translated as CASSLSGEDYGYTF.

This chain connects TRBV4-1 to TRBJ2-7, with 10 bases that match TRBD2. The CDR3 contains 14 residues. Germline V gene lookup returns CDR1 MGHRA and CDR2 YSYEKL. Losses at the gene ends were 7 bases for V and 5 bases for J; bases not matched to a gene: 8. The CDR3 DNA follows: TGCGCCAGCAAGAGAACTAGCGGGATCGACGAGCAGTACTTC. It yields the protein CASKRTSGIDEQYF.

The V call is TRBV12-5, the J call TRBJ1-2, with a weak D call TRBD1 (6 bases). V lost 0 bases, J lost 5 bases, and 13 bases lay in between. CDR1 LGHNT and CDR2 FRNRAP come from the germline V gene. The CDR3 extends over 15 amino acids. The CDR3 DNA sequence: TGTGCTAGTGGTTTGGTACCGGAAGGGGGATATGGCTACACCTTC. Translated: CASGLVPEGGYGYTF.

This clone appeared a few times. The chain uses TRBV6-6 and TRBJ1-1, with 8 bases matching TRBD1. V gave up 6 bases and J gave up 5 bases; unmatched junction bases: 2. Per germline, CDR1 MNHNY and CDR2 SVGAGI (reference sequence). This CDR3 spans 12 amino acids. The CDR3 DNA reads as TGTGCCAGCAGCGGACAGGGAACTGAAGCTTTCTTT. Its translation: CASSGQGTEAFF.